The 7 T cell receptor beta chains below all came from one sample that was sequenced in a study of PD-1 blockade in mismatch repair-deficient tumors. Produced via immunoSEQ multiplex PCR; TCRdb's table is partial and in-frame only. The table shows some 120,000 clones, with 88% occurring only once. This specimen was peripheral blood, taken roughly 70 weeks after starting pembrolizumab. These receptors came from an adult with mismatch repair-deficient cancer.

This clone has just one count. This rearrangement joins TRBV6-5 to TRBJ2-7, with TRBD1 as a possible D gene (6 bases). Germline CDR1 reads MNHEY; CDR2 reads SVGAGI. This CDR3 contains 13 residues. V lost 10 bases and J lost 9, with 22 bases in between. The chain's CDR3 is CATGLRQDLGQYF. For the CDR3, the DNA is TGTGCCACCGGCCTGAGACAGGACCTTGGGCAGTACTTC.

The V gene is TRBV28, the J gene TRBJ2-7; D possibly corresponds to TRBD2 (5 bases). The CDR3 is made up of 12 amino acids. Trimming left V 5 bases short and J 7 bases short, with 12 bases between. CDR1 is MDHEN and CDR2 is SYDVKM in the germline V gene. The CDR3 sequence is CASSLSEVEQYF. DNA for the CDR3: TGTGCCAGCAGTCTCTCGGAGGTGGAGCAGTACTTC.

V usage is TRBV14 and J usage is TRBJ2-1, with D possibly TRBD1 on 6 matching bases. V was trimmed by 0 bases and J by 6 bases, leaving 18 bases between them. Germline CDR1 SGHDN, CDR2 FVKESK. There are 17 residues in the CDR3. In nucleotides, the CDR3 is TGTGCCAGCAGCCAAGATGGCTCAGGACAGAGGGTCAATGAGCAGTTCTTC. It is translated as CASSQDGSGQRVNEQFF.

This chain uses TRBV4-1 with TRBJ2-5, with 8 bases lining up with TRBD1. V lost 2 bases and J lost 0; bases outside the gene matches: 2. The CDR3 runs 15 residues. Germline values: CDR1 MGHRA, CDR2 YSYEKL. The CDR3 spells CASSQNRGDQETQYF. As DNA, the CDR3 is TGCGCCAGCAGCCAAAACAGGGGGGACCAAGAGACCCAGTACTTC.

This chain joins TRBV11-2 and TRBJ1-2; D unresolved. The V gene's germline CDR1 is SGHAT and CDR2 FQNNGV. The CDR3 has 14 amino acids. Trimming took 3 bases from V and 5 from J, leaving 13 bases between them. The CDR3 region is CASSFGPTGYGYTF. The CDR3 DNA reads TGTGCCAGCAGCTTCGGGCCAACGGGGTATGGCTACACCTTC. Drawing the rest from reference TRBV11-2 and TRBJ1-2, the complete variable domain is EAGVAQSPRYKIIEKRQSVAFWCNPISGHATLYWYQQILGQGPKLLIQFQNNGVVDDSQLPKDRFSAERLKGVDSTLKIQPAKLEDSAVYLCASSFGPTGYGYTFGSGTRLTVV.

This clone is a singleton in its sample. V usage is TRBV30 and J usage is TRBJ2-7; D possibly corresponds to TRBD1 (6 bases). Trimming took 0 bases from V and 2 from J, leaving 11 bases between them. CDR1 and CDR2 from the germline V gene are GTSNPN and SVGIG (reference sequence). This CDR3 contains 14 residues. This CDR3 reads CAWSVGSGAYEQYF. CDR3 DNA sequence: TGTGCCTGGAGTGTTGGGTCAGGGGCCTACGAGCAGTACTTC.

This rearrangement joins TRBV4-3 to TRBJ2-3; D gene unclear. Germline V lookup: CDR1 LGHNA, CDR2 YSLEER. With 1 base removed from V and 6 bases from J, the gap between germline ends came to 11 bases. The CDR3 is 14 residues long. CDR3 loop: CASSQAGATDTQYF. The CDR3 DNA is TGCGCCAGCAGCCAAGCAGGAGCGACCGATACGCAGTATTTT.